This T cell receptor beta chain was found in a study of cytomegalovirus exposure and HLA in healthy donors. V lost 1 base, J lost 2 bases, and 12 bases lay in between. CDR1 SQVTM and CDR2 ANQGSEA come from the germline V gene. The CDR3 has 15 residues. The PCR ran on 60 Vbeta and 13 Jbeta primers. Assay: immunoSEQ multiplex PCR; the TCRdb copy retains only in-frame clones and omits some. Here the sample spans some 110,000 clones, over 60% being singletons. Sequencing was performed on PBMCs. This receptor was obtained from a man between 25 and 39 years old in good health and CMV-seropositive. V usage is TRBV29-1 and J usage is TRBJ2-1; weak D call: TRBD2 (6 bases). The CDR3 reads CSVEGSTGAYNEQFF. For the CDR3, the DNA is TGCAGCGTTGAAGGGTCAACGGGGGCCTACAATGAGCAGTTCTTC.